The rows below give T cell receptor beta chains drawn from one sample of a study of blood T cell repertoires in COVID-19. Sequencing was performed with immunoSEQ multiplex PCR; in TCRdb, only in-frame clones are kept and a portion is missing. The table lists about 190,000 clones, about four fifths of them singletons. The specimen was peripheral blood. Source of these receptors: a woman at least 80 years old with active or convalescent COVID-19. The CDR3 runs from the conserved cysteine through the conserved F or W. A D gene is named only where the DNA matches it firmly. Not all rows give a size; the values are once, few, many and, for expanded clones, a class.

>.|TRBJ1-2|13|.|TRBV6-5
CASSFDRSYGYTF
TGTGCCAGCAGTTTCGACAGGTCGTATGGCTACACCTTC
>TRBD1|TRBJ2-7|15|once|TRBV5-1
CASSFQTGGYYEQYF
TGCGCCAGCAGCTTTCAGACAGGGGGCTACTACGAGCAGTACTTC
>.|TRBJ2-5|14|.|TRBV5-4
CASSRGTVQETQYF
TGTGCCAGCAGCAGGGGGACGGTCCAAGAGACCCAGTACTTC
>.|TRBJ1-5|14|few|TRBV6-5
CASSPQSYNQPQHF
TGTGCCAGCAGCCCCCAAAGCTATAATCAGCCCCAGCATTTT
>TRBD1|TRBJ1-1|14|.|TRBV5-1
CASSSGQGGTEAFF
TGCGCCAGCAGCTCGGGACAGGGTGGCACTGAAGCTTTCTTT
>.|TRBJ1-4|13|.|TRBV28
CASTGPPNEKLFF
TGTGCCAGTACAGGGCCGCCTAATGAAAAACTGTTTTTT
>TRBD1|TRBJ1-3|16|.|TRBV7-8
CASSLRRQGHGNTIYF
TGTGCCAGCAGCTTACGGCGACAGGGCCATGGAAACACCATATATTTT
>.|TRBJ2-1|13|.|TRBV28
CASTPSSYNEQFF
TGTGCCAGCACCCCGAGCTCCTACAATGAGCAGTTCTTC
>TRBD1|TRBJ2-6|16|.|TRBV5-6
CASSLLQGSGANVLTF
TGTGCCAGCAGCTTACTACAGGGGTCTGGGGCCAACGTCCTGACTTTC
>TRBD1|TRBJ2-7|16|.|TRBV5-1
CASSSTFNRGLDEQYF
TGCGCCAGCAGCTCCACCTTTAACAGGGGGCTGGACGAGCAGTACTTC
>.|TRBJ1-6|13|.|TRBV9
CASSVGEDSPLHF
TGTGCCAGCAGCGTAGGCGAGGATTCACCCCTCCACTTT
>.|TRBJ2-1|16|.|TRBV5-1
CASSPGLIRSYNEQFF
TGCGCCAGCAGCCCCGGACTGATAAGGTCCTACAATGAGCAGTTCTTC
>TRBD1|TRBJ1-1|14|few|TRBV6-5
CASSRTGGGTEAFF
TGTGCCAGCAGCCGGACAGGGGGGGGAACTGAAGCTTTCTTT
>TRBD2|TRBJ2-1|16|.|TRBV5-4
CASSSPQGGPDNEQFF
TGTGCCAGCAGCTCGCCCCAGGGAGGGCCCGACAATGAGCAGTTCTTC
>.|TRBJ2-7|14|.|TRBV27
CASSKQGDAYEQYF
TGTGCCAGCAGTAAACAGGGAGACGCCTACGAGCAGTACTTC
>TRBD1|TRBJ1-6|17|.|TRBV5-1
CASSPSGTGEYNSPLHF
TGCGCCAGCAGCCCGAGTGGGACAGGGGAATATAATTCACCCCTCCACTTT
>TRBD1|TRBJ1-5|13|.|TRBV19
CASSRTGDLPQHF
TGTGCCAGTAGTAGGACAGGGGATCTGCCCCAGCATTTT
>TRBD2|TRBJ2-2|16|.|TRBV5-1
CASSPTSGPNTGELFF
TGCGCCAGCAGCCCCACTAGCGGACCGAACACCGGGGAGCTGTTTTTT
>.|TRBJ1-3|15|.|TRBV4-1
CASSQDPRKGNTIYF
TGCGCCAGCAGCCAAGATCCGAGGAAAGGAAACACCATATATTTT
>.|TRBJ2-7|13|.|TRBV10-2
CASSEIYSYEQYF
TGCGCCAGCAGTGAGATTTACAGCTACGAGCAGTACTTC
>TRBD2|TRBJ2-1|14|.|TRBV27
CASSVVAGGNEQFF
TGTGCCAGCAGTGTCGTGGCGGGAGGGAATGAGCAGTTCTTC
>.|TRBJ1-2|14|.|TRBV27
CASSRTGSPYGYTF
TGTGCCAGCAGTAGAACCGGGAGTCCCTATGGCTACACCTTC
>.|TRBJ2-3|14|once|TRBV9
CASSEAAYTDTQYF
TGTGCCAGCAGCGAGGCGGCATACACAGATACGCAGTATTTT
>.|TRBJ2-7|12|.|TRBV5-4
CASSLDSGAQYF
TGTGCCAGCAGCTTGGATAGTGGGGCGCAGTACTTC
>.|TRBJ1-1|11|once|TRBV20-1
CTLDIYTEAFF
TGCACCCTCGACATCTACACTGAAGCTTTCTTT
>.|TRBJ2-2|13|.|TRBV18
CASSPPLSGELFF
TGTGCCAGCTCACCACCGTTATCCGGGGAGCTGTTTTTT
>TRBD1|TRBJ1-5|13|.|TRBV29-1
CSVGTGRDQPQHF
TGCAGCGTTGGGACAGGGAGGGATCAGCCCCAGCATTTT
>TRBD1|TRBJ1-6|14|.|TRBV6-5
CASCMGQGISPLHF
TGTGCCAGCTGTATGGGACAGGGGATTTCACCCCTCCACTTT
>TRBD1|TRBJ1-2|15|.|TRBV5-4
CASSAIRTGVDGYTF
TGTGCCAGCAGCGCTATTAGGACAGGGGTGGATGGCTACACCTTC
>.|TRBJ2-2|13|.|TRBV19
CASSRQNTGELFF
TGTGCCAGTAGCCGACAGAACACCGGGGAGCTGTTTTTT
>TRBD2|TRBJ2-5|16|.|TRBV5-1
CASSSGTSPYQETQYF
TGCGCCAGCAGTTCCGGGACTAGCCCGTACCAAGAGACCCAGTACTTC
>.|TRBJ2-7|14|.|TRBV3-1/TRBV3-2
CASREGGLSYEQYF
TGTGCCAGCAGAGAGGGCGGTCTCTCCTACGAGCAGTACTTC
>TRBD2|TRBJ2-1|16|.|TRBV14
CASSQTAGGTGNEQFF
TGTGCCAGCAGCCAAACTGCGGGAGGTACAGGCAATGAGCAGTTCTTC
>.|TRBJ2-1|17|.|TRBV15
CATSSKTRTASYNEQFF
TGTGCCACCAGCAGCAAAACCCGGACAGCCTCCTACAATGAGCAGTTCTTC
>.|TRBJ2-7|14|.|TRBV3-1/TRBV3-2
CASSRRGAVDEQYF
TGTGCCAGCAGCCGGAGGGGAGCAGTCGACGAGCAGTACTTC
>TRBD1|TRBJ2-1|16|.|TRBV7-9
CASSPRPGGSYNEQFF
TGTGCCAGCAGCCCCCGGCCAGGGGGCTCCTACAATGAGCAGTTCTTC
>.|TRBJ1-1|14|.|TRBV5-1
CASSESRGITEAFF
TGCGCCAGCAGCGAGAGCCGGGGGATCACTGAAGCTTTCTTT
>TRBD1|TRBJ1-5|13|.|TRBV10-2
CASGDRVRQPQHF
TGCGCCAGCGGTGACAGGGTTAGGCAGCCCCAGCATTTT
>TRBD1|TRBJ1-1|14|.|TRBV5-1
CASSYGQGNTEAFF
TGCGCCAGCAGCTATGGACAGGGAAACACTGAAGCTTTCTTT
>.|TRBJ1-5|14|.|TRBV24-1
CATSDFTEARPQHF
TGTGCCACCAGTGATTTCACCGAGGCTAGGCCCCAGCATTTT
>.|TRBJ2-7|12|.|TRBV29-1
CSVVGRAGEQYF
TGCAGCGTTGTCGGCAGGGCCGGCGAGCAGTACTTC
>TRBD2|TRBJ2-7|14|.|TRBV10-3
CAVGLAGELYEQYF
TGTGCCGTAGGACTAGCGGGAGAACTCTACGAGCAGTACTTC
>.|TRBJ2-7|14|.|TRBV6-1
CASSEPRGSYEQYF
TGTGCCAGCAGTGAACCTCGCGGCTCCTACGAGCAGTACTTC
>.|TRBJ2-2|14|.|TRBV9
CASSVLEGYGELFF
TGTGCCAGCAGCGTCCTTGAGGGATACGGGGAGCTGTTTTTT
>TRBD2|TRBJ2-3|15|.|TRBV6-5
CASDRLADSTDTQYF
TGTGCCAGCGATAGACTAGCGGATAGCACAGATACGCAGTATTTT
>.|TRBJ2-3|16|.|TRBV7-8
CASSLVLGRGTDTQYF
TGTGCCAGCAGCTTAGTTTTGGGCAGAGGGACTGATACGCAGTATTTT
>TRBD1|TRBJ1-1|14|.|TRBV19
CASSGGTGRTEAFF
TGTGCCAGTAGTGGTGGGACAGGGAGAACTGAAGCTTTCTTT
>.|TRBJ2-1|15|.|TRBV9
CASSVDAAKNNEQFF
TGTGCCAGCAGCGTAGACGCGGCGAAAAACAATGAGCAGTTCTTC
>TRBD2|TRBJ2-5|15|.|TRBV6-5
CASKSSGRALETQYF
TGTGCCAGTAAATCTAGCGGGAGGGCCTTGGAGACCCAGTACTTC
>.|TRBJ1-3|14|once|TRBV5-1
CASSRESSGNTIYF
TGCGCCAGCAGCAGAGAAAGCTCTGGAAACACCATATATTTT
>.|TRBJ1-5|13|.|TRBV4-1
CASSQAPGGPQHF
TGCGCCAGCAGCCAAGCCCCGGGAGGGCCCCAGCATTTT
>.|TRBJ2-4|18|.|TRBV5-1
CASSLVVGGVGAKNIQYF
TGCGCCAGCAGCTTGGTAGTAGGGGGAGTGGGAGCCAAAAACATTCAGTACTTC
>.|TRBJ1-5|16|.|TRBV18
CASSAFDRRAGQPQHF
TGTGCCAGCTCAGCCTTCGACAGGAGAGCAGGGCAGCCCCAGCATTTT
>.|TRBJ2-5|15|.|TRBV7-3
CASSRIGAPGETQYF
TGTGCCAGCAGCCGCATAGGGGCCCCGGGAGAGACCCAGTACTTC
>.|TRBJ2-1|13|.|TRBV5-1
CASSAGQSNEQFF
TGCGCCAGCAGCGCGGGACAGAGTAATGAGCAGTTCTTC
>TRBD1|TRBJ2-1|15|.|TRBV7-3
CASSLTGPEYNEQFF
TGTGCCAGCAGCCTGACAGGGCCCGAATACAATGAGCAGTTCTTC
>TRBD1|TRBJ1-2|14|.|TRBV6-5
CASSYTWTGHGYTF
TGTGCCAGCAGTTACACATGGACAGGGCATGGCTACACCTTC